What follows are 9 T cell receptor beta chains derived from one specimen sequenced in a study of blood T cells in healthy people across ages. Then a second PCR, running about 6 to 12 cycles, was carried out with a sample-barcoded 5' primer and a J-beta primer mix. TCRdb fed the 5' RACE reads into MiXCR, producing one record per CDR3 protein. The profile shows around 800,000 distinct CDR3 sequences, 20% to 30% of them singletons. This sample also belongs to another study, concerning T cells of mothers and their children.

The sequenced sample consisted of blood. The receptors come from a boy aged 10-17 years in good health.

For this clonotype: At one boundary the junction diverges from the germline segment, which might be a read error. This chain connects TRBV15 to TRBJ1-1; D is possibly TRBD1 (5 bases). The CDR3 sequence is 15 residues long. The germline CDR1 and CDR2 sequences are LNHNV and YYDKDF (reference sequence). The CDR3 region is CATSGYRNMNTESFF. The CDR3 DNA reads TGTGCCACCAGCGGATACAGGAACATGAACACTGAATCTTTCTTT.

This sequence joins TRBV20-1 and TRBJ2-1; 11 positions match TRBD2. Losses at the gene ends were 1 base for V and 8 bases for J; bases not matched to a gene: 10. The CDR3 is 16 residues long. Germline assignment: CDR1 DFQATT and CDR2 SNEGSKA (reference sequence). CDR3 sequence: CSARVPSSGGADEQFF. As DNA, the CDR3 is TGCAGTGCTAGAGTCCCAAGTAGCGGGGGGGCAGATGAGCAGTTCTTC.

V and J are TRBV12-5 and TRBJ2-1, with D maybe TRBD2 (5 bases). The V end lost 3 bases, the J end lost 9 bases, and 9 bases lay between the germline ends. The CDR3 is 12 residues long. CDR1 and CDR2 from the germline V gene are LGHNT and FRNRAP. CDR3 nucleotides: TGTGCTAGTGGTTTACGGAGGAGTGAGCAGTTCTTC. Protein product: CASGLRRSEQFF. Full variable domain (outside the CDR3, taken from reference TRBV12-5 and TRBJ2-1): DARVTQTPRHKVTEMGQEVTMRCQPILGHNTVFWYRQTMMQGLELLAYFRNRAPLDDSGMPKDRFSAEMPDATLATLKIQPSEPRDSAVYFCASGLRRSEQFFGPGTRLTVL.

This sequence joins TRBV12-3 or TRBV12-4 and TRBJ2-5; D uncertain. V was shortened by 3 bases and J by 8 bases, with 13 bases between the two germline ends. This CDR3 comprises 13 residues. The CDR3 nucleotides are TGTGCCAGCAGTTTGGCGCAGGTCCGTACCCAGTACTTC. Amino acids: CASSLAQVRTQYF.

The rearrangement links TRBV12-3 or TRBV12-4 to TRBJ2-6; TRBD2 agrees at 7 bases. The CDR3 extends over 19 amino acids. The ends lost 4 bases at V and 4 bases at J; junction bases unmatched: 16. CDR3 nucleotides: TGTGCCAGCAGTTCCGCCTGGGGCGGGGGACTGGGAGGGGCCAACGTCCTGACTTTC. Residues: CASSSAWGGGLGGANVLTF.

The chain combines TRBV3-1 with TRBJ2-1; tentatively, D is TRBD2 (6 bases). Looked up from germline, CDR1 is LGHDT and CDR2 is YNNKEL (reference sequence). The CDR3 is 16 residues long. V lost 4 bases and J lost 4, with 17 bases in between. The CDR3 DNA sequence: TGTGCCAGCAGCCCCGATGGGGCGGGACCTTACAATGAGCAGTTCTTC. Its protein is CASSPDGAGPYNEQFF.

J is TRBJ1-5 and V is TRBV7-9; 9 nucleotides line up with TRBD1. The trim removed 4 bases at V and 7 bases at J, leaving 5 bases unmatched. The CDR3 totals 14 residues. Germline CDR1 reads SEHNR; CDR2 reads FQNEAQ (reference sequence). The CDR3 protein is CASSSGTGRQPQHF. The CDR3 DNA is TGTGCCAGCAGCTCTGGGACAGGGCGGCAGCCCCAGCATTTT.

The sample holds a few counts of this clonotype. The chain joins TRBV11-2 to TRBJ2-3; D is possibly TRBD1 (5 bases). V lost 11 bases and J lost 2, with 20 bases in between. The CDR3 totals 15 residues. The V gene's germline CDR1 is SGHAT and CDR2 FQNNGV. The CDR3 reads CAVSQGRGLTDTQYF. DNA of the CDR3: TGTGCCGTCTCCCAGGGTAGAGGTCTCACAGATACGCAGTATTTT.

Points on this clonotype: Lacking the conserved final phenylalanine or tryptophan, this CDR3 likely reflects a read error. V and J are TRBV12-3 or TRBV12-4 and TRBJ1-2, with D possibly TRBD1 on 6 matching bases. Between the trimmed V and J ends, which lost 3 bases and 6 bases, there was a span of 17 bases. This CDR3 has 15 residues. The CDR3: CASSFVGRGTDGYTL. CDR3 DNA sequence: TGTGCCAGCAGTTTTGTCGGCAGGGGCACCGATGGCTACACCCTC.